This T cell receptor (beta chain) is from a study of T cell responses to AZD1222 COVID-19 vaccine. Assay: immunoSEQ multiplex PCR; the TCRdb copy retains only in-frame clones and omits some. This sample has some 74,000 clones, with roughly 85% found just once. Germline CDR1 and CDR2: SQVTM and ANQGSEA. The V gene lost 4 bases and the J gene lost 4 bases, with 16 bases spanning the gap. The CDR3 sequence is 14 residues long. This clone was seen a handful of times. Antigen unknown. Notes on the study in general: The study sampled repertoires only after the peak T cell response. Most donors were white British, females outnumbered males, and clonal diversity was possibly underestimated. Seropositive AZD1222 recipients at baseline numbered only five or six. Across the whole spike, CD4 TCRs peaked at regions 160-218 and 743-854.

This rearrangement joins TRBV29-1 to TRBJ1-1; D not resolved. This TCR derives from an adult who received the AZD1222 COVID-19 vaccine. The sample here was peripheral blood, taken 28 days after the second AZD1222 dose. The CDR3 spells CSVVGMGMGTEAFF. CDR3 in DNA: TGCAGCGTTGTGGGGATGGGAATGGGCACTGAAGCTTTCTTT.